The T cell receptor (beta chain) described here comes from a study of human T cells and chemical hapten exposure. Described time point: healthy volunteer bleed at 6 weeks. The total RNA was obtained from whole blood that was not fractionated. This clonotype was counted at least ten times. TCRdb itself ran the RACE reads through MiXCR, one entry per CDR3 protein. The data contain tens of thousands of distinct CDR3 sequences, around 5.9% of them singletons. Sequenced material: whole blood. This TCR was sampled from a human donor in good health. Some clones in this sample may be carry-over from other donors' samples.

The CDR3 nucleotides are TGTGCCAGCAGCCTCTACAGGGATAATTCACCCCTCCACTTT. Translation: CASSLYRDNSPLHF. This chain links TRBV5-4 with TRBJ1-6, with D possibly being TRBD1 (6 bases). Germline-derived CDR1 and CDR2 are SGHNT and YYREEE (reference sequence). The length of the CDR3 is 14 residues. Deletions cut 4 bases from V and 5 bases from J, with 10 bases between.